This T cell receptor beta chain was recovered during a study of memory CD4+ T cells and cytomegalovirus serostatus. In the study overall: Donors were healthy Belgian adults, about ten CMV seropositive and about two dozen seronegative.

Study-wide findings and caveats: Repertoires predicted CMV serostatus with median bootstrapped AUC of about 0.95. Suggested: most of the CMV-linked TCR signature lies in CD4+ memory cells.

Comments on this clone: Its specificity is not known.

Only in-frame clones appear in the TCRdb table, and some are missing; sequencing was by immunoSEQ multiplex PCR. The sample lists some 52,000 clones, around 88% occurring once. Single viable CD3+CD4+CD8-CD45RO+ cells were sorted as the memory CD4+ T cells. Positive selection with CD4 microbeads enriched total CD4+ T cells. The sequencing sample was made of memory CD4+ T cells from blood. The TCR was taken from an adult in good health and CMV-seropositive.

Written as DNA, the CDR3 is TGTGCCAGCAGCTTAGGGCGAGCCTACGAGCAGTACTTC. This gives the protein CASSLGRAYEQYF. The V gene is TRBV11-1, the J gene TRBJ2-7; D is uncertain. The CDR3 extends over 13 amino acids. Trimming pared 1 base from V and 2 bases from J, leaving 6 bases between. Per the germline V gene, CDR1 is SGHAT and CDR2 is FQDESV (reference sequence).